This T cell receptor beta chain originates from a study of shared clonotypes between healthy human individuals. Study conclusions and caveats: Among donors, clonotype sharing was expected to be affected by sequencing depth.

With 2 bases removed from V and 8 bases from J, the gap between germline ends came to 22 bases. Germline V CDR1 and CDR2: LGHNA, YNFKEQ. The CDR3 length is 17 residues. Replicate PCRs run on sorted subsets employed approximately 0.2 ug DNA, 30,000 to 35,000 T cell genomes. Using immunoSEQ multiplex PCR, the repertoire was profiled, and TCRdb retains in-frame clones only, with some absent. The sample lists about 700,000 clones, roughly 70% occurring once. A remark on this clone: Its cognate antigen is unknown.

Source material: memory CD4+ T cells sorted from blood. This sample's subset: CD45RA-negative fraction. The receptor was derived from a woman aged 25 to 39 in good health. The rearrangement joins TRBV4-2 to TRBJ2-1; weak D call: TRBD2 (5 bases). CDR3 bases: TGTGCCAGCAGCCAATTGGATATTAGAGGGCGGTTGGATGAGCAGTTCTTC. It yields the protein CASSQLDIRGRLDEQFF.